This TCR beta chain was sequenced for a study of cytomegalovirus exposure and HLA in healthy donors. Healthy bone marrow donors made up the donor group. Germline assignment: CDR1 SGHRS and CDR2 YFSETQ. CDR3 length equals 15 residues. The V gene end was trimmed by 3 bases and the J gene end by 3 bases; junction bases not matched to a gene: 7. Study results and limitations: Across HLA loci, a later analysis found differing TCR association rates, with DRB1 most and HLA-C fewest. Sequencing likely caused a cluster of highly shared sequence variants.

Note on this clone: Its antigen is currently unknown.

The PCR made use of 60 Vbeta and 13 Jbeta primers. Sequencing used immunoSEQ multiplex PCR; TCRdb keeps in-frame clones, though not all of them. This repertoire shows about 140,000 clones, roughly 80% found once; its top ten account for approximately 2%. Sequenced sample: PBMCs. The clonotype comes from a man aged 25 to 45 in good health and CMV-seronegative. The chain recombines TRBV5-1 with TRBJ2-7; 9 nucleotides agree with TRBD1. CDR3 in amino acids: CASSWDTGGLYEQYF. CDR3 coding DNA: TGCGCCAGCAGCTGGGACACAGGGGGCCTCTACGAGCAGTACTTC.